This T cell receptor beta chain was retrieved from a study of OX40 agonist ivuxolimab in advanced cancers. Overall study: All patients had ivuxolimab intravenously every 2 weeks at 0.01 to 10 mg/kg.

The CDR3 covers 15 residues. CDR1 and CDR2 (germline): SGHVS, FQNEAQ. V was trimmed by 6 bases and J by 6 bases, leaving 18 bases between them. Generated by immunoSEQ multiplex PCR, the TCRdb table keeps only in-frame clones and is missing some. The table lists about 52,000 clones, about 93% of them singletons, with approximately 23% in the top ten. The chain couples TRBV7-8 to TRBJ1-5, with a tentative D call TRBD1 (5 bases). This TCR came from an adult with an advanced solid tumor such as melanoma, head and neck, liver or kidney cancer. This specimen was CD4+ or CD8+ T cells sorted from blood, taken in a trial of the OX40 agonist ivuxolimab. CDR3 sequence reads: CASSELAEGRQPQHF. The CDR3 DNA reads as TGTGCCAGCAGTGAGTTGGCCGAGGGGCGTCAGCCCCAGCATTTT.